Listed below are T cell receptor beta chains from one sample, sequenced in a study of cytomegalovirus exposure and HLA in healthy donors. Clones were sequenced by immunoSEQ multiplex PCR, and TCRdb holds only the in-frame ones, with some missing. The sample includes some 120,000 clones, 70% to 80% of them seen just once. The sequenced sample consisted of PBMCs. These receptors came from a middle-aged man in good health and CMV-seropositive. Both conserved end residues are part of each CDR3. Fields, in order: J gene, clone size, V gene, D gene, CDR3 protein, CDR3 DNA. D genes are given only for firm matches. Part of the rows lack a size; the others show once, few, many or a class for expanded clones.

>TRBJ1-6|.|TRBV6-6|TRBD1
CASSGTVNSPLHF
TGTGCCAGCAGTGGGACAGTCAATTCACCCCTCCACTTT
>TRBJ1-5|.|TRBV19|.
CASSNRAGGQPQHF
TGTGCCAGCTCCAATCGGGCGGGCGGTCAGCCCCAGCATTTT
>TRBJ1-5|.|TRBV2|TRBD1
CASRGQGFQPQHF
TGTGCCAGCAGGGGACAGGGGTTTCAGCCCCAGCATTTT
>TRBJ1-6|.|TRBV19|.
CASSIERQASPLHF
TGTGCCAGTAGTATAGAAAGACAAGCTTCACCCCTCCACTTT
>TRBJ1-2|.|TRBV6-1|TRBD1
CASSLGQGAWYGYTF
TGTGCCAGCAGCCTAGGACAGGGGGCTTGGTATGGCTACACCTTC
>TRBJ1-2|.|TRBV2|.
CATGGGNYGYTF
TGTGCCACCGGGGGGGGGAACTATGGCTACACCTTC
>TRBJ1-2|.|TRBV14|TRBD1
CASSQGPGQGMRGYTF
TGTGCCAGCAGCCAAGGGCCGGGACAGGGGATGAGGGGCTACACCTTC
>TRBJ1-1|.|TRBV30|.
CAWRRFQGWNTEAFF
TGTGCCTGGAGGAGATTTCAGGGTTGGAACACTGAAGCTTTCTTT
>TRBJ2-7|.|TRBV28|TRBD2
CASTYGDRFSGSYEQYF
TGTGCCAGTACCTATGGTGATCGGTTTAGCGGGAGCTACGAGCAGTACTTC
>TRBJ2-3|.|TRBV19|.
CASTATSRDTQYF
TGTGCCAGCACCGCAACTAGTCGGGATACGCAGTATTTT
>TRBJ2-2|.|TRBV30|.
CAWGSLRVNTGELFF
TGTGCCTGGGGTAGCCTCAGAGTGAACACCGGGGAGCTGTTTTTT
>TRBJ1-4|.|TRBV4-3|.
CASSKQGGNEKLFF
TGCGCCAGCAGCAAGCAAGGAGGTAATGAAAAACTGTTTTTT
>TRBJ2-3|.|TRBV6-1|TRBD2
CASSGSSGRADTQYF
TGTGCCAGCAGTGGGAGTAGCGGGAGGGCAGATACGCAGTATTTT
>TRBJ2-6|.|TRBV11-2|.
CASSLGGRDGANVLTF
TGTGCCAGCAGCTTAGGCGGCAGGGATGGGGCCAACGTCCTGACTTTC
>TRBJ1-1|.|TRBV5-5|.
CASSFIGTEAFF
TGTGCCAGCAGCTTTATCGGGACTGAAGCTTTCTTT
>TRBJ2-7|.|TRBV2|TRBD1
CASRSTGTGRYEQYF
TGTGCCAGCAGGTCGACCGGGACAGGACGTTACGAGCAGTACTTC
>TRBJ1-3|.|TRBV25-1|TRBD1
CASSDRTGGGNTIYF
TGTGCCAGCAGTGACCGGACAGGGGGAGGAAACACCATATATTTT
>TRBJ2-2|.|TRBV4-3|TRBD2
CASSQDTSGTPGELFF
TGCGCCAGCAGCCAAGATACTAGCGGGACCCCCGGGGAGCTGTTTTTT
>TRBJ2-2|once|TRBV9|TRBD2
CASSESSGRGGGELFF
TGTGCCAGCAGCGAATCTAGCGGGAGAGGCGGCGGGGAGCTGTTTTTT